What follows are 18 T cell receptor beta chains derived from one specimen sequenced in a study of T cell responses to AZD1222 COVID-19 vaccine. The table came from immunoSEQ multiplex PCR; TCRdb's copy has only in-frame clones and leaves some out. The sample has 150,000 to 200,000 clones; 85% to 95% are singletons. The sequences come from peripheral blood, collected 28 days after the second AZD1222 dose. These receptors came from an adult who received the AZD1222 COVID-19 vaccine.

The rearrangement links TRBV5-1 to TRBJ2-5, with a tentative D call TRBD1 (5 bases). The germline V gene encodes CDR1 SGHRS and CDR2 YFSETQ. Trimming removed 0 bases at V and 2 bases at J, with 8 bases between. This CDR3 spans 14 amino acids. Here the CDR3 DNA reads TGCGCCAGCAGCTTGGGACAGATGCAAGAGACCCAGTACTTC. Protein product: CASSLGQMQETQYF.

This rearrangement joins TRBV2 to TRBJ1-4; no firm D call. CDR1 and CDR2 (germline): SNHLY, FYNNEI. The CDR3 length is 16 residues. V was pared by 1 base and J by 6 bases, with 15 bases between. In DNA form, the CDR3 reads TGTGCCAGCAGTGAAGTAGGGCTGGAAAAAGATGAAAAACTGTTTTTT. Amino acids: CASSEVGLEKDEKLFF.

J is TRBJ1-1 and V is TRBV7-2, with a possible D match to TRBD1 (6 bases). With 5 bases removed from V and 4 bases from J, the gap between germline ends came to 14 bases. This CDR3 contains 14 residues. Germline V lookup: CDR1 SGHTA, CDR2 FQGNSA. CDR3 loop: CASSLQGYRTEAFF. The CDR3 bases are TGTGCCAGCAGCCTACAGGGTTATCGCACTGAAGCTTTCTTT.

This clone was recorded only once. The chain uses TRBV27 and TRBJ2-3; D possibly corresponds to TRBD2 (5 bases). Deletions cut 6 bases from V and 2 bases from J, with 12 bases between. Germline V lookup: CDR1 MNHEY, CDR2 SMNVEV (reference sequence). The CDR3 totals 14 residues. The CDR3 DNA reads TGTGCCAGCAGGGCCTGGGGAGTCACAGATACGCAGTATTTT. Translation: CASRAWGVTDTQYF.

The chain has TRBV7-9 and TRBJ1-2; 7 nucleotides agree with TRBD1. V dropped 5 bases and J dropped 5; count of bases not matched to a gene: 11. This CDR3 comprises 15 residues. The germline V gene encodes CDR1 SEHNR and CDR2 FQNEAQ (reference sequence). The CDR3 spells CASSRGQESLYGYTF. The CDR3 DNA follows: TGTGCCAGCAGCAGAGGACAGGAGTCTCTTTATGGCTACACCTTC.

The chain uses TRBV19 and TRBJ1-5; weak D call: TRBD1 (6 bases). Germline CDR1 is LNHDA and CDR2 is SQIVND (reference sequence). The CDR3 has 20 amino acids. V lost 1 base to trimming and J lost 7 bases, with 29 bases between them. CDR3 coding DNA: TGTGCCAGTAGTATAGGAGGATCGAGTAGAGGGTCTCTCAGGGGCCAGCCCCAGCATTTT. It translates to CASSIGGSSRGSLRGQPQHF.

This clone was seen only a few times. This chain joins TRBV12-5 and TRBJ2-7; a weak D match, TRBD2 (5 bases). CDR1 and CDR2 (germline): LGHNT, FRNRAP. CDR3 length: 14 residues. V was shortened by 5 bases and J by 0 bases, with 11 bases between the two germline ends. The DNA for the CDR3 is TGTGCTAGTGGTGTTAGCGCCCGCTCCTACGAGCAGTACTTC. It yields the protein CASGVSARSYEQYF.

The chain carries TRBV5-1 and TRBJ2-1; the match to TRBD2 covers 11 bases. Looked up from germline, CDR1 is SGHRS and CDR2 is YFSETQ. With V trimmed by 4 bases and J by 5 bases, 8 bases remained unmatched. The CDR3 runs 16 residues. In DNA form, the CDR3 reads TGCGCCAGCAGCCCTCTACTAGCGGGAGACAACAATGAGCAGTTCTTC. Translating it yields CASSPLLAGDNNEQFF.

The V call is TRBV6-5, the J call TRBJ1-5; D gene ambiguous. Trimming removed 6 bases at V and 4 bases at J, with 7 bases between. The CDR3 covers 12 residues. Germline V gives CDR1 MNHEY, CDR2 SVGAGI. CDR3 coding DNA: TGTGCCAGCAGCCGTGGGAATCAGCCCCAGCATTTT. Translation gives CASSRGNQPQHF.

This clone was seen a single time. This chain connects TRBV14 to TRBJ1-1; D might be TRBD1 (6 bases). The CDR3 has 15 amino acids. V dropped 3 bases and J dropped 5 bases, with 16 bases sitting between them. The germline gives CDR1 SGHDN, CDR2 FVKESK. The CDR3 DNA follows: TGTGCCAGCAGCCAGGCCAGGGGTAGGATGACTGAAGCTTTCTTT. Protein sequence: CASSQARGRMTEAFF.

This CDR3 is CVRSARQGGDQETQYF. The CDR3 region has the DNA TGTGTCAGAAGCGCCCGACAGGGAGGGGACCAAGAGACCCAGTACTTC. The J gene is TRBJ2-5, the V gene TRBV7-5. TRBV7-5 is marked as a pseudogene. CDR3 length equals 16 residues.

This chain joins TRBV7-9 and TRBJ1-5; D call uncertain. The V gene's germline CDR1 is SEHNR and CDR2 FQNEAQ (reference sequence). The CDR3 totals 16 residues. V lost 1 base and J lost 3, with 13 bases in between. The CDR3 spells CASSLGSGRVNQPQHF. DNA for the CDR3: TGTGCCAGCAGCTTAGGGTCGGGCAGAGTCAATCAGCCCCAGCATTTT.

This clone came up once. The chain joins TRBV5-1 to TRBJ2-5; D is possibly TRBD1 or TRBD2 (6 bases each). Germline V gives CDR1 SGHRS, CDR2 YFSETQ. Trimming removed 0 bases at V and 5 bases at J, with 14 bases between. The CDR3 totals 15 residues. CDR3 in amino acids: CASSLGPGAGETQYF. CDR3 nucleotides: TGCGCCAGCAGCTTGGGTCCGGGGGCGGGGGAGACCCAGTACTTC.

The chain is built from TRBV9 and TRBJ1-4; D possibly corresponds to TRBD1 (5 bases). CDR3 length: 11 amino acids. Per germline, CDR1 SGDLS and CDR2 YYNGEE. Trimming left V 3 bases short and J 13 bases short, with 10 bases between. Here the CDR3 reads CASSAGDRLFF. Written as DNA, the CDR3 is TGTGCCAGCAGCGCGGGGGACCGACTGTTTTTT.

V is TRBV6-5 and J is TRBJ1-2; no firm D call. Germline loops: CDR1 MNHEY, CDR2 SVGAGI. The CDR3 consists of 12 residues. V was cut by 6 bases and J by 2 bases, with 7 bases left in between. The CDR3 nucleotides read TGTGCCAGCAGGAAACAGAACTATGGCTACACCTTC. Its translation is CASRKQNYGYTF.

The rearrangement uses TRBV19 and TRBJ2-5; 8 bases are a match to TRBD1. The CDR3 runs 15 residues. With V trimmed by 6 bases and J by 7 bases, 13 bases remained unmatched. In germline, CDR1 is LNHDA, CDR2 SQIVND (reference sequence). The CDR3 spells CASSPGTGGLGTQYF. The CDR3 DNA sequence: TGTGCCAGTAGCCCTGGGACAGGCGGTTTGGGGACCCAGTACTTC.

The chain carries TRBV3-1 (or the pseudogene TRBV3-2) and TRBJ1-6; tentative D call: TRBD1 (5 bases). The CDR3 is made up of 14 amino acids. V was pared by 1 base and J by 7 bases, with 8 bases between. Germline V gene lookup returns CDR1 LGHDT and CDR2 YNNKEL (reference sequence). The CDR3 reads CASSQGDGNSPLHF. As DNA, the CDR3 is TGTGCCAGCAGCCAAGGGGACGGCAATTCACCCCTCCACTTT.

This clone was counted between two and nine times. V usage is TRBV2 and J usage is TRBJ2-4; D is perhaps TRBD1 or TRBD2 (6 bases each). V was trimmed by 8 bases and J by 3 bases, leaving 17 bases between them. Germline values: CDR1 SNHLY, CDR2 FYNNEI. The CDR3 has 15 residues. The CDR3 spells CASSGRGPGKNIQYF. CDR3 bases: TGTGCCAGCTCCGGACGGGGGCCTGGCAAAAACATTCAGTACTTC.